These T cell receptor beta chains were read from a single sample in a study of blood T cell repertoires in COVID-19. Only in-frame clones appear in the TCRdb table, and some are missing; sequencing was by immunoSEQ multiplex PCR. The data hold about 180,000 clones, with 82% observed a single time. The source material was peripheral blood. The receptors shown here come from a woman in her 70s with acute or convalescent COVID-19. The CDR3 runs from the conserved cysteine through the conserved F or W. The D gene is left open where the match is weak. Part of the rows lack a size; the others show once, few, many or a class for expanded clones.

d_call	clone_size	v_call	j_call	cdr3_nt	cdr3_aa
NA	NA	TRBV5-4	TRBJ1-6	TGTGCCAGCAGCTTGGCAGGGGTCAATTCACCCCTCCACTTT	CASSLAGVNSPLHF
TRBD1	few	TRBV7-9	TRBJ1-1	TGTGCCAGCAGCTTAGTCCTGACAGGGATTGAAGCTTTCTTT	CASSLVLTGIEAFF
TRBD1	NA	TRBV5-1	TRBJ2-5	TGCGCCAGCAGCGACAGGGGGGAGACCCAGTACTTC	CASSDRGETQYF
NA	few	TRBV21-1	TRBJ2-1	TGTGCCAGCAGCAAAAGGTTAGGGAGCTCCTACAATGAGCAGTTCTTC	CASSKRLGSSYNEQFF
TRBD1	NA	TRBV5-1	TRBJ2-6	TGCGCCAGCAGCTTGGGCAGGGGGCAAGGGGCCAACGTCCTGACTTTC	CASSLGRGQGANVLTF
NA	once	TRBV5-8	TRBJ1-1	TGTGCCAGCAGCGGACTCCGGGACTCCTCCCAGGCTTTCTTT	CASSGLRDSSQAFF
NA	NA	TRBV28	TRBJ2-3	TGTGCCAGCAGTTTCCGGGTCAGCACAGATACGCAGTATTTT	CASSFRVSTDTQYF
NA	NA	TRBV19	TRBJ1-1	TGTGCCAGTAGTATTGATAGCCCCCGAAGTGAAGCTTTCTTT	CASSIDSPRSEAFF
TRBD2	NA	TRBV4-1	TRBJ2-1	TGCGCCAGCAGCCAGGGACTAGCGGGACTTGGTGAGCAGTTCTTC	CASSQGLAGLGEQFF
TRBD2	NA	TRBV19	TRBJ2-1	TGTGCCAGTGGCCTAGCGGCCGTTGGAAATGAGCAGTTCTTC	CASGLAAVGNEQFF
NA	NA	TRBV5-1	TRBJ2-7	TGCGCCAGCACCTCGGGTGGTGGGAGCTCCTACGAGCAGTACTTC	CASTSGGGSSYEQYF
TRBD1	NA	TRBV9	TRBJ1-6	TGTGCCAGCAGCGTAACCTGGGACAGGTCTTCACCCCTCCACTTT	CASSVTWDRSSPLHF
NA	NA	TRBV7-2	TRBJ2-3	TGTGCCAGCAGCTTAGGACTAGGCACAGATACGCAGTATTTT	CASSLGLGTDTQYF
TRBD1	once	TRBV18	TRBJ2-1	TGTGCCAGCTCCCGGGACAGGGAATATGAGCAGTTCTTC	CASSRDREYEQFF
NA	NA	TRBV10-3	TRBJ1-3	TGTGCCATCAGTGAAGGAGTTAACTCTGGAAACACCATATATTTT	CAISEGVNSGNTIYF
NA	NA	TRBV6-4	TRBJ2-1	TGTGCCAGCAGTGTCCAGCTAGCGAGTTACAATGAGCAGTTCTTC	CASSVQLASYNEQFF
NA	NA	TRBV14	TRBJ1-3	TGTGCCAGCAGCCAAATCTCGTGGGCCCTTAGCTCTGGAAACACCATATATTTT	CASSQISWALSSGNTIYF
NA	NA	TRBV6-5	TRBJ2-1	TGTGCCAGCAGTACTTCTGCCTACAATGAGCAGTTCTTC	CASSTSAYNEQFF
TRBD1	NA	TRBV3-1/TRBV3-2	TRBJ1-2	TGTGCCAGCAGCCAAGCCCGTATGACAGGGCCTGGCTACACCTTC	CASSQARMTGPGYTF
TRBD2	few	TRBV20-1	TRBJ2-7	TGCAGTGCCAGTGATCCCGGACTAGCGGGAGTCTACGAGCAGTACTTC	CSASDPGLAGVYEQYF
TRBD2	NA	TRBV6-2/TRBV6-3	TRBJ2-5	TGTGCCAGCAGTCCCCAGTCGAGACTAGCGGGGTACCAAGAGACCCAGTACTTC	CASSPQSRLAGYQETQYF
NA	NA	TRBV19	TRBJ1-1	TGTGCCAGTAGTGTCAGGGGAGCTGAAGCTTTCTTT	CASSVRGAEAFF
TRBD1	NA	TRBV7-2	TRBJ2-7	TGTGCCAGCAGCACAGGGGAGTACGAGCAGTACTTC	CASSTGEYEQYF
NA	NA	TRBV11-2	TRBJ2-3	TGTGCCAGCAGCCCCGTTGCAGGTGCTAGCACAGATACGCAGTATTTT	CASSPVAGASTDTQYF
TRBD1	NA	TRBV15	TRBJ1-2	TGTGCCACCAGCAGAGGCGGACAGGGCTACTATGGCTACACCTTC	CATSRGGQGYYGYTF
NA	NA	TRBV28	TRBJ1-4	TGTGCCAGCAGTGCTTGGACGGGGATTAATGAAAAACTGTTTTTT	CASSAWTGINEKLFF
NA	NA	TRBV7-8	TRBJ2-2	TGTGCCAGCAGTCCTTGGGATCCGCGGGCGGGCGGGGAGCTGTTTTTT	CASSPWDPRAGGELFF
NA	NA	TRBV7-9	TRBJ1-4	TGTGCCAGCAGCTTCATAGGAAACAGTGAAAAACTGTTTTTT	CASSFIGNSEKLFF
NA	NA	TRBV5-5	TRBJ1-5	TGTGCCAGCAGCTTTATCGGGGGTGATCAGCCCCAGCATTTT	CASSFIGGDQPQHF
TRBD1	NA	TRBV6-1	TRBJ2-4	TGTGCCAGCAGTGGACACAGGACAGGGTTAGTTAACATTCAGTACTTC	CASSGHRTGLVNIQYF
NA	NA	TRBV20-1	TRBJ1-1	TGCAGTGCTAGAGAGAAGAGAGAAGCTTTCTTT	CSAREKREAFF
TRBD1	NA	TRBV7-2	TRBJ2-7	TGTGCCAGCAGGTCCCGGCAGGGGGCCTACGAGCAGTACTTC	CASRSRQGAYEQYF
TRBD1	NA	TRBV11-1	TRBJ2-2	TGTGCCAGCAGCTACAGGGGAAACACCGGGGAGCTGTTTTTT	CASSYRGNTGELFF
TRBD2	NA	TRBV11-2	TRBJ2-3	TGTGCCAGCAGCTTACAACCTAGCGGGATAATCACAGATACGCAGTATTTT	CASSLQPSGIITDTQYF
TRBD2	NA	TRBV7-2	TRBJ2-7	TGTGCCAGCAGCTTAGCTAGCGGGGGAGTCGGAGAGCAGTACTTC	CASSLASGGVGEQYF
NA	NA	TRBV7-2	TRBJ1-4	TGTGCCAGCAGCGCGGGGGGGAGAACTAATGAAAAACTGTTTTTT	CASSAGGRTNEKLFF
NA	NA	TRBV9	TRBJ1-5	TGTGCCAGCAGCGTAGCTAACAATCAGCCCCAGCATTTT	CASSVANNQPQHF
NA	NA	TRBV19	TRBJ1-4	TGTGCCACGGCGAGGACTCCCAATGAAAAACTGTTTTTT	CATARTPNEKLFF
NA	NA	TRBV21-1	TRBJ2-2	TGTGCCCCTAGGGGATGGGAGGACACCGGGGAGCTGTTTTTT	CAPRGWEDTGELFF
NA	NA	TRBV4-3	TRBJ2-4	TGCGCCAGCAGCCAAGAGGGGGGAGCCAAAAACATTCAGTACTTC	CASSQEGGAKNIQYF
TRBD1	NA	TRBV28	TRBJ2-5	TGTGCCAGCAGTCCACCGGACAGGGGGAAGACTGTTTCCTACCAAGAGACCCAGTACTTC	CASSPPDRGKTVSYQETQYF